Sequencing of this T cell receptor beta chain was carried out in a study of OX40 agonist ivuxolimab in advanced cancers. Study summary: An anti-OX40 (CD134) antibody with agonistic activity, ivuxolimab, was administered to patients.

Libraries were prepared by immunoSEQ multiplex PCR; TCRdb keeps only in-frame clonotypes and omits some of them. The table includes over 14,000 clones, 70% to 75% detected once. Patients were excluded for autoimmune disease history or systemic immunosuppression. Collection of blood occurred at baseline, at cycle 4 day 1, and at cycle 7 day 1. V dropped 6 bases and J dropped 4 bases, with 15 bases sitting between them. There are 14 residues in the CDR3. Germline CDR1 WNHNN, CDR2 SYGVQD (reference sequence). Broader study findings: In the 0.1 to 3.0 mg/kg range, CD4+ and CD8+ blood T cells had expanded clonally by week 6.

Points on this clone: What it binds is not known.

The chain couples TRBV10-1 to TRBJ1-1; a weak D match, TRBD1 (6 bases). This specimen was CD4+ or CD8+ T cells sorted from blood, taken in a trial of the OX40 agonist ivuxolimab. The sequence came from an adult with an advanced solid tumor such as melanoma, head and neck, liver or kidney cancer. The CDR3 reads CASSSLQGGTEAFF. The CDR3 DNA sequence: TGCGCCAGCAGCAGCCTACAGGGAGGCACTGAAGCTTTCTTT.